One and the same sample provided the 6 T cell receptor beta chains below, sequenced in a study of cytomegalovirus exposure and HLA in healthy donors. Both 60 Vbeta primers and 13 Jbeta primers went into the PCR. TCRdb's copy holds only in-frame clones and misses some; the assay was immunoSEQ multiplex PCR. The table includes tens of thousands of clones, roughly 76% detected once. The source material was PBMCs. The receptors here all came from a man aged 55 to 70 in good health and CMV-seropositive.

V and J are TRBV7-9 and TRBJ2-7; 9 bases fit TRBD1. The CDR3 loop spans 15 amino acids. V gave up 5 bases and J gave up 5 bases; unmatched junction bases: 10. Per the germline V gene, CDR1 is SEHNR and CDR2 is FQNEAQ (reference sequence). DNA for the CDR3: TGTGCCAGCAGCCCCGGGGGGACAGGGAAACACGAGCAGTACTTC. Translation: CASSPGGTGKHEQYF.

This clone was detected a few times. The chain couples TRBV6-6 to TRBJ2-7; D remains unclear. The CDR3 has 12 amino acids. Per germline, CDR1 MNHNY and CDR2 SVGAGI (reference sequence). Trimming shortened V by 5 bases and J by 3 bases, and 8 bases separated the two germline ends. The CDR3: CASSLTSYEQYF. In DNA, the CDR3 is TGTGCCAGCAGTCTCACAAGCTACGAGCAGTACTTC.

The J gene is TRBJ1-6, the V gene TRBV5-1; TRBD1 is a possible D gene (5 bases). Trimming removed 1 base from V and 0 bases from J, with 23 bases in between. Germline V gives CDR1 SGHRS, CDR2 YFSETQ. The CDR3 runs 21 residues. This chain's CDR3 is CASSLNIAGQPLSSYNSPLHF. The CDR3 nucleotides are TGCGCCAGCAGCTTGAACATCGCGGGGCAGCCCCTCAGCTCCTATAATTCACCCCTCCACTTT.

The rearrangement joins TRBV27 to TRBJ1-4; tentatively, D is TRBD1 (6 bases). Trimming took 7 bases from V and 5 from J, leaving 14 bases between them. This CDR3 region has 14 residues. Looked up from germline, CDR1 is MNHEY and CDR2 is SMNVEV (reference sequence). The CDR3 nucleotides are TGTGCCAGCACCGCCGGGACACCGAATGAAAAACTGTTTTTT. Protein sequence: CASTAGTPNEKLFF.

This clone was counted only a few times. The chain uses TRBV28 and TRBJ1-6; TRBD1 aligns across 7 bases. Germline V lookup: CDR1 MDHEN, CDR2 SYDVKM. This CDR3 region has 15 residues. V lost 5 bases, J lost 8 bases, and 9 bases stayed unmatched. The CDR3 region has the DNA TGTGCCAGCAGTCTAGGGGGCCTAGTTGATTCACCCCTCCACTTT. Residues: CASSLGGLVDSPLHF.

This clone was detected only once. The CDR3 DNA reads as TGTGCCAGCAGCCCAGGGACAGACACTAGCACAGATACGCAGTATTTT. It codes for CASSPGTDTSTDTQYF. The gene calls are TRBV11-3 and TRBJ2-3; 7 bases fit TRBD1. The CDR3 contains 16 residues. In germline, CDR1 is SGHNT, CDR2 YENEEA. V lost 5 bases to trimming and J lost 0 bases; unmatched junction nucleotides: 8.